This T cell receptor beta chain was sequenced during a study of blood T cell repertoires in COVID-19. Study context: Researchers got acute and convalescent COVID-19 samples from the United States, Italy and Spain. T cells, B-cell-depleted T cells, or PBMCs provided the cDNA or gDNA that served as material.

Germline CDR1 is LNHDA and CDR2 is SQIVND (reference sequence). The CDR3 sequence is 12 residues long. Trimming shortened V by 5 bases and J by 7 bases, and 11 bases separated the two germline ends. The authors' processing: Reference gene primer amplification in the assay estimated nucleated cell counts. Assay: immunoSEQ multiplex PCR; the TCRdb copy retains only in-frame clones and omits some. The DNA gave D and trimming, while V, J and clone size come from that table. The sample lists 110,000 or so clones, about 84% occurring once. V usage is TRBV19 and J usage is TRBJ1-2; a weak D match, TRBD1 (6 bases). The sample consisted of peripheral blood. This receptor was taken from a man aged 45-60 years with acute or convalescent COVID-19. CDR3 residues: CASSSRGSGYTF. CDR3 in DNA: TGTGCCAGTAGTTCGAGGGGGTCTGGCTACACCTTC.